Sequencing of this T cell receptor beta chain was carried out in a study of blood T cells in healthy people across ages (dated by TCRdb to 2013 to 2016). For context, the study as a whole: In model experiments, template switching captured roughly one uniquely barcoded TCR beta cDNA molecule for every two T cells. Donors were grouped into four age groups: young (average approximately 15 years), middle-aged (39), aged (around 60) and long-lived (approximately 82). Age-related changes in TCR beta repertoire diversity were measured in the study by deep sequencing normalized with unique cDNA molecular identifiers. Two additional independent replicas of 1 million unique cDNA reads from the same blood draw were analyzed for two donors (one aged 18 to 30 and one aged 80 or older). General conclusions and limits of the study: Compared with the aged group, the long-lived group had more naive CD4+ T cells, fewer expanded clones and increased TCR diversity, a pattern suggesting age selection. Observed TCR beta diversity correlated strongly with the percentage of naive T cells measured by flow cytometry. As age increased, observed TCR beta diversity per million T cells dropped in a roughly linear way, and a significant reduction was already evident by age about 40. Because donor CMV infection status was unknown, age-related changes in expanded clonotypes were potentially confounded. Estimates of total diversity based on one million sequenced T cells were considered lower bounds and underestimates. Bulk unsorted PBMC profiling prevented conclusive comparison of naive and antigen-experienced compartments.

Systemically healthy Caucasian individuals from Russia, some 36 in total and aged roughly 6 to 100 years, were included as donors. Each donor gave approximately 9.4 milliliters of peripheral blood, drawn into EDTA-treated Vacutainer tubes. Ficoll-Paque density-gradient centrifugation was used to isolate PBMCs, with at least 6 million per sample. Trizol reagent was used to extract total RNA from PBMCs, with at least 6 micrograms per sample. The percentages of naive CD45RAhigh/CD27high T cells were determined by flow cytometry on a PBMC aliquot from every donor. The sample holds one count of this clonotype. The specificity of this receptor is unknown. The input lacks base qualities; no much larger clone sits a single base away. The germline V gene provides CDR1 LGHNA and CDR2 YSLEER. From the cysteine up to the phenylalanine, the CDR3 has a length of 14 residues. The retained sequence is limited to the CDR3, 42 bases, with the frame set at the first base. V ends up 4 bases short and J 5 bases short, with an unmatched junction base count of 5.

Library construction relied on 5' RACE. These reads were obtained on an Illumina HiSeq 2500. A second PCR of roughly 7 to 11 cycles was performed with a sample-barcoded 5' primer and a J-beta primer mix. A unique molecular identifier was introduced onto each TCR beta cDNA molecule by a template-switch 5' adaptor carrying 12 random nucleotides. Each sample yielded at least 2.5 million CDR3-containing paired-end reads. The Mint cDNA synthesis kit, primed by a TRBC-specific oligonucleotide, was used to synthesize first-strand cDNA from all RNA. All cDNA was treated with uracil-DNA glycosylase and then went through a first 18-cycle PCR with the universal primers M1SS and BC2_uni_R. In the authors' own workflow: For normalization, 1 million high-quality reads were randomly selected from each sample, with every read carrying a distinct molecular identifier. Instead of being binned into consensus sequences, reads that shared molecular identifiers were thrown out. MiTCR, run with a Q25 quality threshold and the strictest error-elimination algorithm, handled CDR3 identification, clonotype clustering and error correction. A nonparametric unseen species model with Euler transformation was used to estimate a lower bound on total TCR beta diversity. TCRdb cleaned the public reads at Q25 with fastp, built clones with MiXCR and kept in-frame beta chains. Identical CDR3 protein sequences are pooled into one entry, listed with their most common genes and DNA. None of the V and J calls come from the authors' own analysis; TCRdb made them. A total of roughly 550,000 distinct CDR3 sequences appear in this sample, nearly 25% of them only once. The top ten constitute 8.7% of the sample.

This sample also appeared in a second study, on T cells of mothers and their children. The second study's authors report: The donors were nine systemically healthy Caucasian individuals, made up of three mothers and their six children. cDNA synthesis consumed the entire amount of extracted RNA, loaded at about 1.5 ug RNA in each 15 ul reaction. In the second PCR, the M1S primer added sample barcodes and 2-4 random nucleotides. More than 9 million TCR beta CDR3 reads were obtained from each mother, and about 3 million reads were obtained from each child. Thymic selection shapes the output of TCR recombination in a similar way in related and unrelated pairs, and inherited differences have a minor effect. Normalized repertoire overlap was always found to be slightly, but never significantly, higher in related mother-child pairs than in unrelated mother-child pairs. With a sensitivity of about 100 clones per million clonotypes, no persistent microchimeric T cell clones were detected. In the study, deep NGS was used to compare the TCR beta repertoires of mothers and children, and features distinguishing related mother-child pairs from unrelated individuals were sought. The mean age was roughly 36 +/- 4 years for the mothers and roughly 11 +/- 4 years for the children. After adapters were ligated using NEBNext reagents, the libraries underwent 100+100 nt paired-end sequencing on an Illumina HiSeq 2000. Mother and child libraries were prepared a month apart and sequenced in separate runs to prevent cross-contamination. Between about 500,000 and 2,300,000 distinct TCR beta clonotypes were identified per donor. Naive TCR beta clonotypes were estimated from low-frequency clonotypes matched to each donor's FACS-determined naive share, without sorting.

The source material was blood. The chain employs TRBV4-3 and TRBJ1-2; TRBD1 aligns with 9 central bases. The sequence came from a boy aged 10-17 years in good health. CDR3 sequence: CASSPETGGYGYTF. In nucleotides, the sequence is TGCGCCAGCAGCCCCGAGACAGGGGGGTATGGCTACACCTTC.